The text below deals with one T cell receptor beta chain. What it recognizes is unknown. A sample-barcoded 5' primer and a J-beta primer mix were used in a second PCR of roughly 7 to 11 cycles. Every single cDNA molecule received a tag from a template-switch adaptor with 12 random nucleotides. TCRdb reprocessed the 5' RACE reads with MiXCR, giving one entry per CDR3 protein. The table lists almost 550,000 distinct CDR3 sequences, under 30% of them singletons. This CDR3 contains 13 residues. Germline-derived CDR1 and CDR2 are SQVTM and ANQGSEA. These data are taken from a study of blood T cells in healthy people across ages. Whole-study results and caveats: It was found that TCR beta diversity correlated strongly with the percentage of naive T cells.

The same specimen was also included in a second study, on T cells of mothers and their children. That paper states: Related and unrelated pairs show similar shaping of TCR recombination output by thymic selection.

The rearrangement uses TRBV29-1 and TRBJ2-5; TRBD1 agrees at 7 bases. The DNA end is a closer match to TRBJ2-7, so the J assignment may be wrong. This receptor was obtained from a boy younger than 18 in good health. Sequencing was carried out using blood. This chain's CDR3 is CSGSQGNAYEQYF. The CDR3 DNA follows: TGCAGCGGGTCACAGGGGAACGCCTACGAGCAGTACTTC.